This paragraph covers one T cell receptor (beta chain) sequence. Its antigen is not identified. The data were obtained in a study of response to subunit inactivated influenza vaccine. Findings and limits, study-wide: New T cells are recruited in small numbers by each seasonal influenza vaccination, according to the authors' suggestion.

From the RT-PCR reads, TCRdb called clonotypes with MiXCR, one entry per CDR3 protein. The data hold hundreds of thousands of distinct CDR3 sequences, with 15% to 19% observed a single time. The sequence derives from a man in his fifties who received an inactivated influenza vaccine. The sequencing here drew on PBMCs from blood, taken 11 to 12 days after vaccination.

CDR3 coding DNA: TGTGCCAGCAGACGCGGACAGGGTGGTCATCAGCCCCAGCATTTT. This codes for CASRRGQGGHQPQHF. This sequence joins TRBV6-2 or TRBV6-3 and TRBJ1-5, with 8 bases lining up with TRBD1. The CDR3 has 15 residues. J gave up 5 bases and V 6 bases, and 9 bases lay outside the gene matches. Germline assignment: CDR1 MNHEY and CDR2 SVGEGT.